The clone carrying this TCR beta chain was found once. Its antigen is not identified. Germline CDR1 is SGHTA and CDR2 is FQGNSA. The CDR3 spans 15 residues. Trimming at V came to 3 bases and at J to 2 bases, leaving 7 bases not matched to a gene. The sample belongs to a study of T cells in Graves' hyperthyroidism and ophthalmopathy. Notes on the study in general: For ophthalmopathy, model prediction preceded onset by a median 6.5 months.

The source material, RNA transcripts, was used to amplify TCR beta CDR3 regions. When the TCR CDR3 underwent first-round RT-PCR, the HTBI primer set was used. TCRdb reprocessed the multiplex PCR reads via MiXCR and lists one record per CDR3 protein. This table has about 840,000 distinct CDR3 sequences, over 35% appearing once. Input material: blood. The V gene is TRBV7-2, the J gene TRBJ2-7, with TRBD2 matching over 7 bases. The origin of this receptor is a man aged 18 to 30 with Graves' hyperthyroidism. The CDR3 here is CASSLGLAVAYEQYF. The CDR3, as DNA: TGTGCCAGCAGCTTGGGCCTAGCGGTCGCCTACGAGCAGTACTTC.